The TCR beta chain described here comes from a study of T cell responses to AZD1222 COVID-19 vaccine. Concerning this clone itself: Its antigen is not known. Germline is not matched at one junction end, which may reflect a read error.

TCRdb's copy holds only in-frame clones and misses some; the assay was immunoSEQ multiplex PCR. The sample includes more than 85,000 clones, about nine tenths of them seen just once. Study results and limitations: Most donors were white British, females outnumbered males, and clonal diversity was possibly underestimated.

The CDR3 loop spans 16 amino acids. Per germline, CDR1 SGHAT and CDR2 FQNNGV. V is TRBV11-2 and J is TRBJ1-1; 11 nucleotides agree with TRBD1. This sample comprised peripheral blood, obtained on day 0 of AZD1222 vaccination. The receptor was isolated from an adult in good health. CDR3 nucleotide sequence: TGTGCCAGCAGCTTAGTTTCCCGGACAGGGGGCGCTTGGTCCGGTTTT. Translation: CASSLVSRTGGAWSGF.